This TCR beta chain was identified in a study of blood T cell repertoires in COVID-19 (dated by TCRdb to about 2020). For context, the study as a whole: Samples covering the acute and convalescent phases of COVID-19 were provided by collaborators in the United States, Italy and Spain. The material from the prospective study consisted of cDNA or gDNA derived from T cells, B-cell-depleted T cells, or PBMCs. Deeply sampled blood TCRbeta repertoires from subjects exposed to, actively infected with, or recovered from COVID-19 were included in the dataset. The repertoires were made available in a free public database intended to serve as a resource for research on the immune response to SARS-CoV-2. The samples were drawn from the first 160 participants of the ongoing ImmuneRACE study and from over a thousand subjects provided by 6 global collaborators. Sample metadata almost always included a de-identified subject ID, COVID-19 status, age in years and sex. Where available, HLA class I and class II types were taken from metadata supplied by the sample provider and were not determined by assay-based typing.

The junction carries 6 bases between V and J, which are trimmed by 0 bases and 0 bases respectively. The CDR3 numbers 15 residues from cysteine through phenylalanine. Of the read, only the CDR3 DNA is kept; its 45 bases are in frame from base 1. CDR1 LNHNV and CDR2 YYDKDF were looked up in the germline V gene (reference sequence). TCRbeta CDR3 regions were amplified from genomic DNA by means of the immunoSEQ Assay, a bias-controlled multiplex PCR. Turning to the authors' computational methods: Nucleated cell counts per sample were estimated from amplification of reference gene primers within the assay. To quantify the absolute abundance of each unique TCRbeta CDR3 rearrangement, sequence reads were collapsed and filtered. Productive Simpson clonality was computed per sample as the square root of Simpson's diversity index over productive rearrangements. What TCRdb holds here is the immuneACCESS table cut down to in-frame rearrangements. Part of the clones is not present; checked against another copy, under half of the missing clones reflect an unresolved V gene, and the others are unexplained. Clonal size and the V and J genes are those of that table, whereas D and trimming came from the DNA. This sample gives about 210,000 clones in total; around 83% of them show up just once. The ten largest clones represent 8.2% of the sample.

Whole blood was collected in K2EDTA tubes by collaborating institutions according to the institutions' own protocols. For TCRbeta analysis, collaborators shipped samples as frozen whole blood, isolated PBMCs, or DNA extracted from either of those sample types. A remark on this clone: Its antigen is still unknown. Base qualities are not recorded, but no much larger clone differs from it by a single base. This sample includes further DNA sequences coding for the same CDR3.

Broader findings and caveats from the paper: The quantity of clinical and demographic metadata differed by source and by participant and was supplied without curation.

The chain is made from TRBV15 and TRBJ2-1; the D gene is unclear. The TCR comes from a woman aged 50 to 60 with acute or convalescent COVID-19. Specimen: peripheral blood. Read as DNA, the sequence is TGTGCCACCAGCAGAGAGGAGAGCTCCTACAATGAGCAGTTCTTC. Protein translation: CATSREESSYNEQFF.